This passage covers 8 T cell receptor beta chains from one sample sequenced in a study of control samples from healthy donors and cancer patients. Repertoires were generated with immunoSEQ multiplex PCR, while TCRdb's copy carries only in-frame clones and drops some. The sample includes 150,000 to 200,000 clones, 93% of them seen just once. Source material: blood. Source of these receptors: a woman aged 55 to 70 in good health.

V gene TRBV11-2 combines with J gene TRBJ2-1; D tentatively fits TRBD1 or TRBD2 (6 bases each). Per germline, CDR1 SGHAT and CDR2 FQNNGV. Trimming removed 5 bases at V and 4 bases at J, with 15 bases between. The CDR3 sequence is 15 residues long. CDR3 in DNA: TGTGCCAGCAGCCCGGGGGCAGGGACGTACAATGAGCAGTTCTTC. This gives the protein CASSPGAGTYNEQFF.

V and J are TRBV18 and TRBJ2-3; 7 bases fit TRBD2. The CDR3 is 15 residues long. V lost 4 bases, J lost 9 bases, and 13 bases stayed unmatched. Looked up from germline, CDR1 is KGHSH and CDR2 is LQKENI. CDR3 DNA: TGTGCCAGCTCACAGGCTCGGGGGGACGTAGGCACGCAGTATTTT. It translates to CASSQARGDVGTQYF.

V usage is TRBV3-1 (or the pseudogene TRBV3-2) and J usage is TRBJ1-5; no clear D gene. V lost 5 bases and J lost 5, with 10 bases in between. This CDR3 is built from 13 residues. Per the germline V gene, CDR1 is LGHDT and CDR2 is YNNKEL (reference sequence). CDR3 protein: CASSLLTDQPQHF. DNA for the CDR3: TGTGCCAGCAGCTTACTGACGGATCAGCCCCAGCATTTT.

This clone has a single count. The chain links TRBV11-1 to TRBJ2-5; TRBD1 is a possible D gene (6 bases). CDR3 length equals 16 residues. Germline CDR1 is SGHAT and CDR2 is FQDESV (reference sequence). V gave up 5 bases and J gave up 2 bases, with 18 bases separating them. The CDR3, as DNA: TGTGCCAGCAGCCTTACACAGGGTTCCGTGCAAGAGACCCAGTACTTC. Residues: CASSLTQGSVQETQYF.

The chain uses TRBV7-2 and TRBJ1-6; D unresolved. V gave up 2 bases and J gave up 9 bases, with 8 bases separating them. The length of the CDR3 is 13 residues. Germline assignment: CDR1 SGHTA and CDR2 FQGNSA. In DNA form, the CDR3 reads TGTGCCAGCAGCTTACGGTCCTTTTCACCCCTCCACTTT. This encodes CASSLRSFSPLHF. Full variable domain (remainder filled in from reference TRBV7-2 and TRBJ1-6): GAGVSQSPSNKVTEKGKDVELRCDPISGHTALYWYRQSLGQGLEFLIYFQGNSAPDKSGLPSDRFSAERTGGSVSTLTIQRTQQEDSAVYLCASSLRSFSPLHFGNGTRLTVT.

V usage is TRBV7-9 and J usage is TRBJ2-3; D remains unclear. CDR3 length: 16 residues. With 1 base removed from V and 2 bases from J, the gap between germline ends came to 13 bases. Looked up from germline, CDR1 is SEHNR and CDR2 is FQNEAQ (reference sequence). CDR3 nucleotides: TGTGCCAGCAGCTTAGAGGGCGCCTCCCCCACAGATACGCAGTATTTT. Protein product: CASSLEGASPTDTQYF.

CDR3 amino acids: CASSQDWGFQVNEQFF. Written as DNA, the CDR3 is TGCGCCAGCAGCCAAGACTGGGGGTTTCAGGTGAATGAGCAGTTCTTC. The chain is built from TRBV4-3 and TRBJ2-1; D might be TRBD1 or TRBD2, each matching 5 bases. V was pared by 0 bases and J by 7 bases, with 16 bases between. There are 16 residues in the CDR3. The germline gives CDR1 LGHNA, CDR2 YSLEER.

The genes are TRBV5-1 and TRBJ1-4; the D gene is possibly TRBD1 (5 bases). This CDR3 contains 17 residues. V gave up 0 bases and J gave up 5 bases, with 17 bases separating them. CDR1 is SGHRS and CDR2 is YFSETQ in the germline V gene. The chain's CDR3 is CASSLVRGGGKNEKLFF. CDR3 DNA sequence: TGCGCCAGCAGCTTGGTTAGGGGCGGGGGAAAGAATGAAAAACTGTTTTTT. Full variable domain (missing parts from reference TRBV5-1 and TRBJ1-4): KAGVTQTPRYLIKTRGQQVTLSCSPISGHRSVSWYQQTPGQGLQFLFEYFSETQRNKGNFPGRFSGRQFSNSRSEMNVSTLELGDSALYLCASSLVRGGGKNEKLFFGSGTQLSVL.